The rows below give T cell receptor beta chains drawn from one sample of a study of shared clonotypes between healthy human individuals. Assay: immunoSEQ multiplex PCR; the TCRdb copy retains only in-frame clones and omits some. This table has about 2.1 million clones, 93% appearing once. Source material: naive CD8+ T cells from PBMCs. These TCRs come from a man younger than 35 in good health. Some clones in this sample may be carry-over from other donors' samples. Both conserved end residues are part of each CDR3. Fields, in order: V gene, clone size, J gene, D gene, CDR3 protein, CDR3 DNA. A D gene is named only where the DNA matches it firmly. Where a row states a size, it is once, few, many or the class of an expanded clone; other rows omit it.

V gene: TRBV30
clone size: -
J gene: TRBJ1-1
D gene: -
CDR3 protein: CAWSRRQEAFF
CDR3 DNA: TGTGCCTGGAGTAGAAGACAGGAAGCTTTCTTT

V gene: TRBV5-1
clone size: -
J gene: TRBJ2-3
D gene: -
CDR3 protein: CASSLLGSGVGDTQYF
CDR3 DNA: TGCGCCAGCAGCTTGTTAGGGTCGGGAGTCGGAGATACGCAGTATTTT

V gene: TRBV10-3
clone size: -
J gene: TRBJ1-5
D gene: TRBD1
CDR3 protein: CAITQRGGTGGNQPQHF
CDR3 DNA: TGTGCCATCACTCAACGGGGAGGGACAGGGGGGAATCAGCCCCAGCATTTT

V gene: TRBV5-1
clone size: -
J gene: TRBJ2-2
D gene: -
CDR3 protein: CASSFLANTGELFF
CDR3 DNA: TGCGCCAGCAGCTTCCTCGCGAACACCGGGGAGCTGTTTTTT

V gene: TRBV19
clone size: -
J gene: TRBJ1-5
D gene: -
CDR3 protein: CASSIGAGWRSRDQPQHF
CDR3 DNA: TGTGCCAGTAGTATAGGAGCAGGGTGGCGATCCAGGGACCAGCCCCAGCATTTT

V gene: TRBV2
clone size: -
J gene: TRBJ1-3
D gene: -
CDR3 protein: CASSEAATGFSGNTIYF
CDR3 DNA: TGTGCCAGCAGTGAAGCGGCCACGGGTTTTTCTGGAAACACCATATATTTT

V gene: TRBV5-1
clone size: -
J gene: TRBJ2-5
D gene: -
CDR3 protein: CASSEGDQETQYF
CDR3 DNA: TGCGCCAGCAGCGAGGGGGACCAAGAGACCCAGTACTTC

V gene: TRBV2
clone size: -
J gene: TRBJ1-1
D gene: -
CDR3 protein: CASRGGPSEAFF
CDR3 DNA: TGTGCCAGCAGAGGGGGACCTTCGGAGGCTTTCTTT

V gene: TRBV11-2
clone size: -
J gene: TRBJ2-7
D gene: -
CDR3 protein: CASSLAPGYAGYEQYF
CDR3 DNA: TGTGCCAGCAGCTTAGCCCCTGGGTATGCAGGATACGAGCAGTACTTC

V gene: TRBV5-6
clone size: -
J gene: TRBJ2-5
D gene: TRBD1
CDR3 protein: CASSYATGTGVGETQYF
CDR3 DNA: TGTGCCAGCAGCTACGCAACCGGGACAGGGGTCGGGGAGACCCAGTACTTC

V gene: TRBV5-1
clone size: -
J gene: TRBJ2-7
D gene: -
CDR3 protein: CASSLVGGNEQYF
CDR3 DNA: TGCGCCAGCAGCTTGGTAGGGGGGAACGAGCAGTACTTC

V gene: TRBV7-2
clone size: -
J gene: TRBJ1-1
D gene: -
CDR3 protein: CASSLGIRDTEAFF
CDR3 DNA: TGTGCCAGCAGCTTAGGTATCAGAGACACTGAAGCTTTCTTT

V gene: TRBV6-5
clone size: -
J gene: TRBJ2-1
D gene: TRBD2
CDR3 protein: CASSGREGLEQFF
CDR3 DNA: TGTGCCAGCAGTGGGCGGGAGGGCCTTGAGCAGTTCTTC

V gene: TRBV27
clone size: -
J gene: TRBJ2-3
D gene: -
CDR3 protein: CASSYSRGSTDTQYF
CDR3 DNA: TGTGCCAGCAGTTACTCCAGGGGAAGCACAGATACGCAGTATTTT

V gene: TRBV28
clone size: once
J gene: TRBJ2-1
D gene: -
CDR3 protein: CASSWGGTSGDEQFF
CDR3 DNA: TGTGCCAGCAGTTGGGGCGGGACCTCCGGGGATGAGCAGTTCTTC

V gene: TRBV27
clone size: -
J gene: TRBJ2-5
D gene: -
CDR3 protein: CASSSGRETQYF
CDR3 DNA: TGTGCCAGCAGTTCAGGACGGGAGACCCAGTACTTC

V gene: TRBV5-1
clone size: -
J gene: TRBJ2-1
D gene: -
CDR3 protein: CASSYIAVSSYNEQFF
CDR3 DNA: TGCGCCAGCAGCTACATAGCGGTAAGCTCCTACAATGAGCAGTTCTTC

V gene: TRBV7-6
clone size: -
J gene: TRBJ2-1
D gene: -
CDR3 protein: CASSLAAARISSYNEQFF
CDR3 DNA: TGTGCCAGCAGCTTAGCAGCCGCAAGGATTTCTTCCTACAATGAGCAGTTCTTC

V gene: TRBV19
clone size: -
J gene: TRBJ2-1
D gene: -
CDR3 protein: CASSIFATTPHYNEQFF
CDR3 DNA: TGTGCCAGTAGTATTTTCGCTACTACCCCCCACTACAATGAGCAGTTCTTC

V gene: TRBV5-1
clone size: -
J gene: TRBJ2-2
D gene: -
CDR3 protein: CASSPPTGGGGGELFF
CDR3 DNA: TGCGCCAGCAGCCCCCCGACGGGAGGGGGCGGCGGGGAGCTGTTTTTT

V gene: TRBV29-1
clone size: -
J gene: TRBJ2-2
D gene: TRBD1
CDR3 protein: CSVLTGANTGELFF
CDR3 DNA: TGCAGCGTACTGACAGGGGCGAACACCGGGGAGCTGTTTTTT

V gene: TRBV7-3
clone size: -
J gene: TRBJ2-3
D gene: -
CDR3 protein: CASSLRRSSTDTQYF
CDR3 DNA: TGTGCCAGCAGCTTAAGGAGAAGCAGCACAGATACGCAGTATTTT

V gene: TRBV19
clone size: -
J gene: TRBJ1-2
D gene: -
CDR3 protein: CASSEQGDYGYTF
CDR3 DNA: TGTGCCAGTAGTGAACAGGGAGACTATGGCTACACCTTC

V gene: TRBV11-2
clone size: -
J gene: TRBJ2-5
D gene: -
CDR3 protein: CASSTPGSLETQYF
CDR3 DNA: TGTGCCAGCAGCACCCCAGGGTCCCTGGAGACCCAGTACTTC

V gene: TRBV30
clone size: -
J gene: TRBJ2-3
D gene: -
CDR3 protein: CARRSADVSFVTDTQYF
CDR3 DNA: TGTGCCCGGAGGTCGGCGGACGTCTCCTTCGTCACAGATACGCAGTATTTT

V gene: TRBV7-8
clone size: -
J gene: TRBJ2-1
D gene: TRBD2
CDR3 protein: CASSSIAGWNEQFF
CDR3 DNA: TGTGCCAGCAGCTCTATAGCGGGATGGAATGAGCAGTTCTTC

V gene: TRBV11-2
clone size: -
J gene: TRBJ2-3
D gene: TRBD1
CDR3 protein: CASSYTGASSTDTQYF
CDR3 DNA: TGTGCCAGCAGCTATACAGGGGCCTCTAGCACAGATACGCAGTATTTT

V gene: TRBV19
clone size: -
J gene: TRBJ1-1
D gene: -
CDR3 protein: CASSRGANTEAFF
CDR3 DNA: TGTGCCAGTAGTCGGGGGGCGAACACTGAAGCTTTCTTT

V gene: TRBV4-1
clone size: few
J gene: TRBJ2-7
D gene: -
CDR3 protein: CASSQVGGTYEQYF
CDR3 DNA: TGCGCCAGCAGCCAAGTGGGGGGAACCTACGAGCAGTACTTC

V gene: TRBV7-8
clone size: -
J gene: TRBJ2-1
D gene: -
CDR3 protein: CASSHGRASSYNEQFF
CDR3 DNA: TGTGCCAGCAGCCATGGACGGGCGAGCTCCTACAATGAGCAGTTCTTC

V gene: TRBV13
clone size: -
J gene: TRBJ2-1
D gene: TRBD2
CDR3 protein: CASRNRLAAFPEQFF
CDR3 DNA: TGTGCCAGCAGAAATCGACTAGCGGCGTTTCCTGAGCAGTTCTTC

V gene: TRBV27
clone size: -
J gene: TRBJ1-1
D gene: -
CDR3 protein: CASSLSQGGYTEAFF
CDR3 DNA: TGTGCCAGCAGTTTAAGTCAGGGCGGCTACACTGAAGCTTTCTTT